This T cell receptor beta chain came from a study of Tregs in tolerant kidney transplant recipients. On this clone: Read coverage stops 3 residues before the CDR3 terminus; the germline J gene supplies the remainder.

The J segment lost 4 bases and the V segment lost 1 base, leaving 3 bases of the junction unmatched. The CDR3 extends over 15 amino acids. The germline V gene encodes CDR1 SSHAT and CDR2 FNYEAQ (reference sequence). Sequenced by immunoSEQ multiplex PCR; TCRdb stores in-frame clones only, minus some. The table lists 25,000 to 35,000 clones. J is TRBJ2-3 and V is TRBV7-7, with 9 bases lining up with TRBD2. The sequence was collected from a human donor who received a combined kidney and bone marrow transplant. The sequenced sample was CD8+ T cells from blood, obtained before the transplant. The part of the CDR3 DNA that was read is TGTGCCAGCAGCTTAGGCGGGAGGGCCGCAGATACG. Translated: CASSLGGRAADT. The entire CDR3 reads CASSLGGRAADTQYF.